This TCR beta chain was found in a study of blood T cell repertoires in COVID-19. V lost 5 bases, J lost 8 bases, and 12 bases lay in between. The CDR3 sequence is 12 residues long. Germline CDR1 SNHLY, CDR2 FYNNEI. Cohorts were based on clinical histories the participants reported. In the original analysis: Amplification of reference gene primers was used by the study to estimate nucleated cell counts. Profiling relied on immunoSEQ multiplex PCR, and the TCRdb table lists in-frame clones only, not all of them. That table furnishes V, J and clone size, whereas the DNA furnished D and trimming. Of about 320,000 clones in the sample, roughly 85% were seen once.

The J gene is TRBJ1-2, the V gene TRBV2, with D possibly being TRBD1 (6 bases). The sequenced sample was PBMCs or T cells enriched from blood (not recorded which). This sequence was found in a woman in her twenties or thirties who had been exposed to COVID-19. This CDR3 reads CASSTGPRGYTF. The CDR3 DNA sequence: TGTGCCAGCAGTACAGGGCCGCGGGGCTACACCTTC.